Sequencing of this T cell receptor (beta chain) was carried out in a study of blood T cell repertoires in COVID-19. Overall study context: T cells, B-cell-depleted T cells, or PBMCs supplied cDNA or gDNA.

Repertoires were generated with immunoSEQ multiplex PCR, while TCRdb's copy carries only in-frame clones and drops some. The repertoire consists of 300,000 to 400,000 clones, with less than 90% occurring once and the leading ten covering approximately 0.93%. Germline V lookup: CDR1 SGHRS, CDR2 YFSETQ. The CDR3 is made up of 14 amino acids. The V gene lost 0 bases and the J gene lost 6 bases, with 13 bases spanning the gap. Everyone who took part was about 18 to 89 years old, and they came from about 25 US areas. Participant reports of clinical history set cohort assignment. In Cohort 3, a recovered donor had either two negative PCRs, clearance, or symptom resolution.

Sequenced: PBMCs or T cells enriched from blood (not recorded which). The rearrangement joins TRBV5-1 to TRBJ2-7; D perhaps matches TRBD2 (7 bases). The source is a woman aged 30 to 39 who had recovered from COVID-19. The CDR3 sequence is CASSLGGGNIEQYF. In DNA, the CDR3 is TGCGCCAGCAGCTTGGGCGGGGGCAACATCGAGCAGTACTTC.